The 32 T cell receptor beta chains below all came from one sample that was sequenced in a study of cytomegalovirus exposure and HLA in healthy donors (dated by TCRdb to between 2016 and 2019). The method was the immunoSEQ multiplex PCR assay. For the multiplex PCR, a mixture combining 60 forward primers for TCR Vbeta segments and 13 reverse primers for TCR Jbeta segments was used. Here the immuneACCESS table is served through TCRdb, limited to in-frame sequences with V and J called. Missing clones are a known gap in these copies; in checked studies unresolved V genes cover under half, and the rest lacks a known reason. The sample table contains around 130,000 clones; only one count was recorded for over 65% of them. The top ten clonotypes cover approximately 1.2% of the sample. The sequenced material came from PBMCs. These receptors all stem from a man aged 50 or older in good health and CMV-seronegative.

This clone was observed a handful of times. The chain uses TRBV6-5 and TRBJ2-7; 12 positions agree with TRBD2. Trimming removed 6 bases from V and 7 bases from J; junction bases left unmatched: 7. The length of the CDR3 is 14 residues. The germline gives CDR1 MNHEY, CDR2 SVGAGI. CDR3 coding DNA: TGTGCCAGCAGCCAGACTAGCGGGAGATGGGAGCAGTACTTC. The encoded protein is CASSQTSGRWEQYF.

J is TRBJ2-7 and V is TRBV28; weak D call: TRBD2 (7 bases). The germline CDR1 and CDR2 sequences are MDHEN and SYDVKM. Trimming removed 7 bases at V and 0 bases at J, with 16 bases between. The CDR3 consists of 15 residues. CDR3 protein: CASTSGGGPSYEQYF. CDR3 in DNA: TGTGCCAGCACCTCTGGGGGGGGCCCCTCCTACGAGCAGTACTTC.

The chain carries TRBV7-8 and TRBJ1-6, with D unclear. Germline V gene sequence: CDR1 SGHVS, CDR2 FQNEAQ. CDR3 length: 15 amino acids. V was clipped by 1 base and J by 3 bases, with 7 bases between them. This CDR3 is CASSLGANYNSPLHF. CDR3 bases: TGTGCCAGCAGCTTAGGAGCAAACTATAATTCACCCCTCCACTTT.

This clone was observed a single time. V and J are TRBV7-2 and TRBJ2-5, with TRBD1 identical over 10 bases. V shed 5 bases, J shed 4 bases, and the junction held 7 bases outside the gene matches. Germline V gives CDR1 SGHTA, CDR2 FQGNSA. The CDR3 is made up of 15 amino acids. For the CDR3, the DNA is TGTGCCAGCAGCCCCCTGGGGACAGGGGCAGAGACCCAGTACTTC. This gives the protein CASSPLGTGAETQYF.

This chain uses TRBV5-3 with TRBJ1-5; maybe TRBD1 (6 bases). TRBV5-3 is an ORF for which the function is uncertain. CDR3 length: 14 residues. Trimming cost V 0 bases and J 5 bases, with 9 bases left between them. CDR3 loop: CARSLGQVHQPQHF. CDR3 bases: TGTGCCAGAAGCTTGGGACAGGTTCATCAGCCCCAGCATTTT.

The chain links TRBV19 to TRBJ1-5, with a tentative D call TRBD1 (5 bases). The germline V and J ends were trimmed by 0 bases and 7 bases, with 10 bases remaining between them. This CDR3 spans 14 amino acids. Germline V CDR1 and CDR2: LNHDA, SQIVND (reference sequence). CDR3: CASSIDPGHQPQHF. Written as DNA, the CDR3 is TGTGCCAGTAGTATAGATCCAGGGCACCAGCCCCAGCATTTT.

This chain links TRBV11-2 with TRBJ2-1; 13 nucleotides agree with TRBD2. CDR1 and CDR2 (germline): SGHAT, FQNNGV. This CDR3 region has 18 residues. With V trimmed by 0 bases and J by 10 bases, 12 bases remained unmatched. The CDR3 reads CASSLDLGGLAGEAEQFF. The CDR3, as DNA: TGTGCCAGCAGCTTAGATCTAGGCGGACTAGCGGGAGAGGCGGAGCAGTTCTTC. Based on the CDR3 plus reference TRBV11-2 and TRBJ2-1, the full variable domain is EAGVAQSPRYKIIEKRQSVAFWCNPISGHATLYWYQQILGQGPKLLIQFQNNGVVDDSQLPKDRFSAERLKGVDSTLKIQPAKLEDSAVYLCASSLDLGGLAGEAEQFFGPGTRLTVL.

The chain carries TRBV29-1 and TRBJ2-5, with D possibly being TRBD1 (6 bases). This CDR3 has 12 residues. V lost 6 bases to trimming and J lost 2 bases, with 10 bases between them. In germline, CDR1 is SQVTM, CDR2 ANQGSEA. The CDR3: CSVQGHQETQYF. The CDR3 DNA reads TGCAGCGTCCAGGGGCATCAAGAGACCCAGTACTTC.

Only a few counts were recorded for this clone. J is TRBJ2-2 and V is TRBV18, with TRBD1 matching over 8 bases. The CDR3 length is 15 residues. Trimming at V came to 4 bases and at J to 4 bases, leaving 5 bases not matched to a gene. The germline CDR1 and CDR2 sequences are KGHSH and LQKENI. The CDR3 DNA follows: TGTGCCAGCTCACGTTGGGACAGGTCCACCGGGGAGCTGTTTTTT. Encoded protein: CASSRWDRSTGELFF.

This chain connects TRBV18 to TRBJ2-2; a weak D match, TRBD2 (5 bases). V was shortened by 2 bases and J by 4 bases, with 11 bases between the two germline ends. CDR1 and CDR2 from the germline V gene are KGHSH and LQKENI. The CDR3 runs to 15 residues. The CDR3 coding sequence is TGTGCCAGCTCACCAGAGGGCGGAATCACCGGGGAGCTGTTTTTT. This codes for CASSPEGGITGELFF. Complete variable domain (other parts from reference TRBV18 and TRBJ2-2): NAGVMQNPRHLVRRRGQEARLRCSPMKGHSHVYWYRQLPEEGLKFMVYLQKENIIDESGMPKERFSAEFPKEGPSILRIQQVVRGDSAAYFCASSPEGGITGELFFGEGSRLTVL.

This chain joins TRBV7-9 and TRBJ2-3; tentatively, D is TRBD2 (5 bases). CDR3 length: 16 residues. Between the trimmed V and J ends, which lost 6 bases and 0 bases, there was a span of 16 bases. Germline-derived CDR1 and CDR2 are SEHNR and FQNEAQ (reference sequence). In DNA, the CDR3 is TGTGCCAGCAGGCTGAGCGGTTCAGCTAGCACAGATACGCAGTATTTT. The encoded protein is CASRLSGSASTDTQYF.

V gene TRBV7-2 combines with J gene TRBJ2-1; D may be TRBD2 (6 bases). CDR1 and CDR2 (germline): SGHTA, FQGNSA. The CDR3 has 15 amino acids. Deletions cut 5 bases from V and 2 bases from J, with 13 bases between. As DNA, the CDR3 is TGTGCCAGCAGCCGGGGGACTGGGGCCTACAATGAGCAGTTCTTC. Translated, it gives CASSRGTGAYNEQFF.

There are a few counts of this clone. The chain recombines TRBV6-1 with TRBJ2-2, with TRBD1 matching 9 bases. From germline, CDR1 is MNHNS and CDR2 SASEGT. The length of the CDR3 is 15 residues. The ends lost 0 bases at V and 7 bases at J; junction bases unmatched: 3. The CDR3 is CASSEAGQGFGELFF. The CDR3 DNA reads as TGTGCCAGCAGTGAAGCGGGACAGGGCTTCGGGGAGCTGTTTTTT.

The chain joins TRBV19 to TRBJ2-7; the match to TRBD1 covers 10 bases. Germline-derived CDR1 and CDR2 are LNHDA and SQIVND (reference sequence). This CDR3 comprises 16 residues. The trim removed 10 bases at V and 2 bases at J, leaving 14 bases unmatched. The CDR3 coding sequence is TGTGCCACCTCTCCCCGACAGGGGGCCCTTACCTACGAGCAGTACTTC. Amino acid sequence: CATSPRQGALTYEQYF.

This chain uses TRBV27 with TRBJ2-3; 8 nucleotides match TRBD2. CDR3 size: 14 residues. Germline trimming cut 7 bases from V and 7 bases from J; bases unmatched to any gene: 10. The germline V gene has CDR1 MNHEY and CDR2 SMNVEV (reference sequence). The CDR3 DNA reads TGTGCCAGCAAGCGGGAGCGCTTTGATTATACGCAGTATTTT. Encoded protein: CASKRERFDYTQYF.

The rearrangement links TRBV5-4 to TRBJ2-2; 8 bases align to TRBD1. With 4 bases clipped from V and 5 bases from J, the junction kept 10 bases outside the gene matches. Germline-derived CDR1 and CDR2 are SGHNT and YYREEE (reference sequence). The CDR3 length is 16 residues. The CDR3 DNA sequence: TGTGCCAGCAGCACAGCGCAGGGGGCAGGGACCGGGGAGCTGTTTTTT. As protein: CASSTAQGAGTGELFF.

The V gene is TRBV19, the J gene TRBJ1-2, with D possibly being TRBD1 (5 bases). In germline, CDR1 is LNHDA, CDR2 SQIVND (reference sequence). The CDR3 runs 13 residues. V lost 7 bases and J 8 bases, leaving 17 bases between the germline ends. CDR3 loop: CASNPGGAGGYTF. The CDR3 DNA sequence: TGTGCCAGTAACCCGGGGGGAGCTGGAGGCTACACCTTC.

This chain uses TRBV7-8 with TRBJ2-3; 8 nucleotides agree with TRBD1. The CDR3 sequence is 14 residues long. Trimming took 4 bases from V and 6 from J; bases not matched to a gene: 6. Germline V gives CDR1 SGHVS, CDR2 FQNEAQ. The CDR3 nucleotides read TGTGCCAGCAGCTCGCAGGGGGCGAAGGATACGCAGTATTTT. This encodes CASSSQGAKDTQYF.

The rearrangement joins TRBV19 to TRBJ2-7; 14 positions match TRBD2. Germline CDR1 LNHDA, CDR2 SQIVND (reference sequence). This CDR3 has 19 amino acids. With V trimmed by 11 bases and J by 6 bases, 24 bases remained unmatched. The CDR3 bases are TGTGCCGGAGACAAAATGGGACTAGCGGGAGTCGGCGGGAGCTTCGAGCAGTACTTC. Its protein is CAGDKMGLAGVGGSFEQYF.

The genes are TRBV4-3 and TRBJ2-7; D might be TRBD2 (5 bases). Trimming pared 0 bases from V and 5 bases from J, leaving 14 bases between. Germline CDR1 reads LGHNA; CDR2 reads YSLEER. CDR3 length: 15 amino acids. CDR3 sequence: CASSQDLASLHEQYF. The DNA of the CDR3 is TGCGCCAGCAGCCAAGATCTGGCTAGCCTCCACGAGCAGTACTTC.

The rearrangement joins TRBV7-6 to TRBJ2-1, with D possibly being TRBD1 (7 bases). Trimming stripped 3 bases from V and 7 bases from J, with 10 bases between. The CDR3 consists of 13 residues. Germline values: CDR1 SGHVS, CDR2 FNYEAQ. CDR3 loop: CASSLTGRNEQFF. The CDR3 nucleotides are TGTGCCAGCAGCTTGACAGGGAGGAATGAGCAGTTCTTC. Looking up the rest from reference TRBV7-6 and TRBJ2-1 gives the full variable domain: GAGVSQSPRYKVTKRGQDVALRCDPISGHVSLYWYRQALGQGPEFLTYFNYEAQQDKSGLPNDRFSAERPEGSISTLTIQRTEQRDSAMYRCASSLTGRNEQFFGPGTRLTVL.

This chain connects TRBV5-1 to TRBJ2-7; D might be TRBD2 (6 bases). The CDR3 runs to 13 residues. V lost 2 bases to trimming and J lost 6 bases, with 12 bases between them. Germline assignment: CDR1 SGHRS and CDR2 YFSETQ. DNA for the CDR3: TGCGCCAGCAGCTTAGAGGGAGGTAGCGAGCAGTACTTC. This codes for CASSLEGGSEQYF.

The chain uses TRBV7-9 and TRBJ2-5; 9 bases match TRBD2. The CDR3 runs to 15 residues. Germline CDR1 reads SEHNR; CDR2 reads FQNEAQ (reference sequence). J lost 4 bases, V lost 3 bases, and 6 bases had no gene match. The DNA for the CDR3 is TGTGCCAGCAGCTTTATAGCGGGAGTAGGAGAGACCCAGTACTTC. Translating gives CASSFIAGVGETQYF.

In this sample, this clone turned up a few times. The rearrangement joins TRBV27 to TRBJ2-7; 12 nucleotides agree with TRBD1. The CDR3 extends over 16 amino acids. Germline loops: CDR1 MNHEY, CDR2 SMNVEV (reference sequence). The J segment lost 2 bases and the V segment lost 5 bases, leaving 7 bases of the junction unmatched. The CDR3 DNA reads TGTGCCAGCAGTAACAGGGACAGGGGGCGAACCTACGAGCAGTACTTC. It specifies CASSNRDRGRTYEQYF.

As for this clone: Additional DNA sequences in this sample encode the identical CDR3. The chain has TRBV9 and TRBJ2-7; 7 bases match TRBD1. The V segment lost 0 bases and the J segment 2 bases; nucleotides outside the gene matches: 2. Looked up from germline, CDR1 is SGDLS and CDR2 is YYNGEE. The CDR3 totals 14 residues. This chain's CDR3 is CASSVGQGPYEQYF. CDR3 DNA sequence: TGTGCCAGCAGCGTAGGACAGGGCCCCTACGAGCAGTACTTC.

The table lists this clone with many counts. The chain uses TRBV6-5 and TRBJ2-1, with 7 bases identical to TRBD2. V trimming: 6 bases; J trimming: 9 bases; junction bases outside the gene matches: 5. Germline V CDR1 and CDR2: MNHEY, SVGAGI. This CDR3 has 12 amino acids. The CDR3 bases are TGTGCCAGCAGCAGGACTAGTGGTGAGCAGTTCTTC. Residues: CASSRTSGEQFF.

CDR3 in DNA: TGTGCTAGTGGTTTGGTACTAGGGACATCGGACACCGGGGAGCTGTTTTTT. It codes for CASGLVLGTSDTGELFF. The chain links TRBV12-5 to TRBJ2-2; D might be TRBD1 (6 bases). This CDR3 has 17 residues. Germline-derived CDR1 and CDR2 are LGHNT and FRNRAP. Trimming pared 0 bases from V and 3 bases from J, leaving 14 bases between.

CDR3 in DNA: TGCGCCAGCAGCTTGGTCGGGGAAGTTCTGTACGAGCAGTACTTC. Translated, it gives CASSLVGEVLYEQYF. This chain joins TRBV5-1 and TRBJ2-7, with D perhaps matching TRBD2 (5 bases). The V end lost 0 bases, the J end lost 4 bases, and 14 bases lay between the germline ends. Germline loops: CDR1 SGHRS, CDR2 YFSETQ. The CDR3 has 15 amino acids.

This chain links TRBV9 with TRBJ1-4; D possibly corresponds to TRBD1 (6 bases). V gave up 4 bases and J gave up 8 bases, with 15 bases separating them. The CDR3 is 14 residues long. Germline lookup yields CDR1 SGDLS and CDR2 YYNGEE. CDR3 loop: CASSPQGMDEKLFF. CDR3 nucleotide sequence: TGTGCCAGCAGCCCTCAGGGGATGGACGAAAAACTGTTTTTT.

The chain is built from TRBV28 and TRBJ2-7; 7 nucleotides match TRBD2. CDR3 length: 19 amino acids. V trimming: 2 bases; J trimming: 6 bases; junction bases outside the gene matches: 22. CDR1 is MDHEN and CDR2 is SYDVKM in the germline V gene. CDR3 nucleotide sequence: TGTGCCAGCAGTTTAGCCCTTCCCGGGACTCCTCTCGGGGGGAGCGAGCAGTACTTC. Its protein product is CASSLALPGTPLGGSEQYF. The entire variable domain, with the rest obtained from reference TRBV28 and TRBJ2-7, is as follows: DVKVTQSSRYLVKRTGEKVFLECVQDMDHENMFWYRQDPGLGLRLIYFSYDVKMKEKGDIPEGYSVSREKKERFSLILESASTNQTSMYLCASSLALPGTPLGGSEQYFGPGTRLTVT.

The V call is TRBV6-1, the J call TRBJ1-3; D is perhaps TRBD1 (5 bases). Looked up from germline, CDR1 is MNHNS and CDR2 is SASEGT. V dropped 6 bases and J dropped 0 bases, with 12 bases sitting between them. This CDR3 spans 15 amino acids. The CDR3 here is CASRKTGDSGNTIYF. Written as DNA, the CDR3 is TGTGCCAGCAGAAAAACAGGCGACTCTGGAAACACCATATATTTT.

The gene calls are TRBV9 and TRBJ2-2; TRBD2 agrees at 7 bases. Unmatched junction bases numbered 9, after V lost 4 bases and J lost 6 bases. The CDR3 extends over 15 amino acids. Germline assignment: CDR1 SGDLS and CDR2 YYNGEE. CDR3 sequence (DNA): TGTGCCAGCAGCCTGGGAGGGGTATCGGCCGGGGAGCTGTTTTTT. It is translated as CASSLGGVSAGELFF.